Presented here are 13 T cell receptor beta chains from one specimen sequenced in a study of CD8+ T cells in alopecia areata. The treatment was: oral pan-JAK inhibitor, 5-10 mg twice daily. Extracted from the samples, RNA was reverse transcribed into cDNA to serve as the sequencing template. Clones were read by immunoSEQ multiplex PCR, and TCRdb kept only the in-frame ones, dropping some. The sample holds under 150,000 clones, 53% seen once. The specimen was CD4+ T cells sorted from blood, collected at week 4, from a patient treated with tofacitinib. The origin of the receptors is a human donor with alopecia areata.

This chain uses TRBV9 with TRBJ1-1; no definite D call. V gave up 2 bases and J gave up 3 bases, with 8 bases separating them. Germline V gene lookup returns CDR1 SGDLS and CDR2 YYNGEE. This CDR3 contains 13 residues. In DNA, the CDR3 is TGTGCCAGCAGCGTGAATGTGGACACTGAAGCTTTCTTT. Protein: CASSVNVDTEAFF.

This clone has only a few counts. The chain combines TRBV30 with TRBJ2-6; D not certain. Germline CDR1 GTSNPN, CDR2 SVGIG (reference sequence). The CDR3 length is 14 residues. V gave up 7 bases and J gave up 0 bases, with 10 bases separating them. The CDR3: CALLHGSGANVLTF. CDR3 sequence (DNA): TGTGCCTTGCTCCACGGCTCTGGGGCCAACGTCCTGACTTTC.

The chain recombines TRBV11-2 with TRBJ2-1, with TRBD2 matching 10 bases. V shed 5 bases and J 4 bases; nucleotides not matched to a gene: 2. The CDR3 totals 14 residues. Germline V gene sequence: CDR1 SGHAT, CDR2 FQNNGV. CDR3 nucleotide sequence: TGTGCCAGCAGCCTAGCGGGGGCTTACAATGAGCAGTTCTTC. Its protein is CASSLAGAYNEQFF.

V usage is TRBV6-5 and J usage is TRBJ2-2, with D possibly matching TRBD2 (6 bases). The CDR3 covers 14 residues. In germline, CDR1 is MNHEY, CDR2 SVGAGI. Trimming shortened V by 7 bases and J by 4 bases, and 13 bases separated the two germline ends. In DNA, the CDR3 is TGTGCCAGCATTAGCGGTCAACGCACCGGGGAGCTGTTTTTT. Its translation is CASISGQRTGELFF.

The table lists this clone with a few counts. The genes are TRBV29-1 and TRBJ1-4; D is unresolved. Deletions cut 4 bases from V and 8 bases from J, with 14 bases between. Germline CDR1 is SQVTM and CDR2 is ANQGSEA. CDR3 length: 13 residues. The CDR3 is CSVASPSGEKLFF. Here the CDR3 DNA reads TGCAGCGTTGCATCACCGTCTGGGGAAAAACTGTTTTTT.

This clone was counted between two and nine times. The chain uses TRBV29-1 and TRBJ1-4; TRBD1 is a possible D gene (5 bases). This CDR3 has 14 amino acids. The V and J ends lost 3 bases and 2 bases respectively, with 10 bases between them. The V gene's germline CDR1 is SQVTM and CDR2 ANQGSEA. Written as DNA, the CDR3 is TGCAGCGTTGAGGGGACGGGTACTAATGAAAAACTGTTTTTT. This encodes CSVEGTGTNEKLFF.

The chain links TRBV30 to TRBJ2-7, with D possibly called TRBD1 or TRBD2 (5 bases each). The CDR3 is 12 amino acids. Trimming pared 2 bases from V and 3 bases from J, leaving 8 bases between. Germline assignment: CDR1 GTSNPN and CDR2 SVGIG (reference sequence). The CDR3 is CAWSRDLYEQYF. The CDR3 region has the DNA TGTGCCTGGAGTAGGGACCTCTACGAGCAGTACTTC.

This chain joins TRBV5-1 and TRBJ2-1; 9 bases map to TRBD2. This CDR3 has 17 residues. J lost 0 bases, V lost 2 bases, and 6 bases had no gene match. CDR1 and CDR2 from the germline V gene are SGHRS and YFSETQ. The chain's CDR3 is CASSFGTSTHSYNEQFF. The DNA for the CDR3 is TGCGCCAGCAGCTTCGGGACTAGCACACACTCCTACAATGAGCAGTTCTTC.

For this clone: At one boundary the junction diverges from the germline segment, which might be a read error. The chain employs TRBV11-2 and TRBJ2-1; 7 nucleotides match TRBD2. Germline CDR1 reads SGHAT; CDR2 reads FQNNGV. CDR3 length: 16 amino acids. The CDR3 sequence: CASSTYRGGGGNEQFF. The CDR3 DNA sequence: TGTGCCAGCAGCACATATAGGGGCGGGGGAGGCAATGAGCAATTCTTC.

This sequence joins TRBV15 and TRBJ1-2, with a weak D call TRBD1 (5 bases). Trimming removed 3 bases from V and 4 bases from J, with 15 bases in between. Per germline, CDR1 LNHNV and CDR2 YYDKDF (reference sequence). CDR3 length: 15 amino acids. CDR3 nucleotide sequence: TGTGCCACCAGCAGTCCGGGGACCACTGGCTATGGCTACACCTTC. As protein: CATSSPGTTGYGYTF.

In its sample, this clone was seen a few times. The V and J genes are TRBV29-1 and TRBJ2-1; D is ambiguous. This CDR3 is 12 amino acids long. The germline V gene has CDR1 SQVTM and CDR2 ANQGSEA. Deletions cut 4 bases from V and 3 bases from J, with 7 bases between. The CDR3 protein is CSVGEDYNEQFF. The CDR3 nucleotides are TGCAGCGTTGGAGAGGACTACAATGAGCAGTTCTTC.

The V call is TRBV30, the J call TRBJ1-2; no firm D call. The V and J ends lost 4 bases and 3 bases respectively, with 15 bases between them. The V gene's germline CDR1 is GTSNPN and CDR2 SVGIG (reference sequence). This CDR3 has 14 amino acids. The CDR3: CAWTPGGYHYGYTF. CDR3 in DNA: TGTGCCTGGACCCCGGGCGGGTATCACTATGGCTACACCTTC.

The chain uses TRBV7-9 and TRBJ1-4, with no clear D. The CDR3 has 14 residues. Per the germline V gene, CDR1 is SEHNR and CDR2 is FQNEAQ (reference sequence). Trimming cost V 1 base and J 7 bases, with 10 bases left between them. CDR3 sequence reads: CASSLDSPAEKLFF. The CDR3 DNA reads TGTGCCAGCAGCTTAGACAGTCCAGCTGAAAAACTGTTTTTT.